A single sample gave rise to the 19 T cell receptor beta chains below, sequenced in a study of T cell responses to AZD1222 COVID-19 vaccine. TCRdb's copy holds only in-frame clones and misses some; the assay was immunoSEQ multiplex PCR. The data contain roughly 270,000 clones, 90% to 95% of them seen just once; the ten biggest clones take up less than 0.65%. Source: peripheral blood, taken 28 days after the second AZD1222 dose. The receptors derive from an adult who received the AZD1222 COVID-19 vaccine.

The chain employs TRBV10-2 and TRBJ1-6; D is uncertain. With 0 bases removed from V and 0 bases from J, the gap between germline ends came to 6 bases. Germline lookup yields CDR1 WSHSY and CDR2 SAAADI. CDR3 size: 16 residues. The CDR3 nucleotides are TGCGCCAGCAGTGAGTCGGAGAGCTCCTATAATTCACCCCTCCACTTT. Translated: CASSESESSYNSPLHF.

The chain has TRBV19 and TRBJ1-4, with unresolved D. In germline, CDR1 is LNHDA, CDR2 SQIVND (reference sequence). This CDR3 spans 12 amino acids. The V end lost 3 bases, the J end lost 7 bases, and 6 bases lay between the germline ends. This CDR3 is CASSIGSEKLFF. The CDR3 DNA reads as TGTGCCAGTAGTATCGGGTCTGAAAAACTGTTTTTT.

The rearrangement joins TRBV6-6 to TRBJ1-5; 10 nucleotides align to TRBD1. J gave up 0 bases and V 5 bases, and 16 bases lay outside the gene matches. Germline V gene data show CDR1 as MNHNY and CDR2 as SVGAGI (reference sequence). The length of the CDR3 is 20 residues. The CDR3 is CASSPTAGQGTPYSNQPQHF. CDR3 sequence (DNA): TGTGCCAGCAGTCCGACCGCGGGACAGGGGACCCCTTATAGCAATCAGCCCCAGCATTTT.

The chain has TRBV5-1 and TRBJ2-5, with TRBD1 matching over 9 bases. CDR1 and CDR2 from the germline V gene are SGHRS and YFSETQ. This CDR3 contains 15 residues. The J segment lost 2 bases and the V segment lost 3 bases, leaving 5 bases of the junction unmatched. For the CDR3, the DNA is TGCGCCAGCAGCTCCGGACAGGGGCGGCAAGAGACCCAGTACTTC. This sequence encodes CASSSGQGRQETQYF.

The chain combines TRBV15 with TRBJ2-7, with TRBD2 identical over 9 bases. The V gene end was trimmed by 0 bases and the J gene end by 1 base; junction bases not matched to a gene: 16. Germline loops: CDR1 LNHNV, CDR2 YYDKDF (reference sequence). The CDR3 runs to 20 residues. The CDR3 DNA sequence: TGTGCCACCAGCAGAGATAGGATCGGGAGCGGGGGGAAGAAATCCTACGAGCAGTACTTC. Protein: CATSRDRIGSGGKKSYEQYF.

The chain has TRBV7-2 and TRBJ1-1; no reliable D call. Deletions cut 1 base from V and 1 base from J, with 7 bases between. The germline V gene encodes CDR1 SGHTA and CDR2 FQGNSA. This CDR3 has 14 amino acids. The CDR3 sequence is CASSLGVRNTEAFF. The CDR3 DNA is TGTGCCAGCAGCTTAGGGGTTAGGAACACTGAAGCTTTCTTT.

The chain joins TRBV21-1 to TRBJ2-3. TRBV21-1 has pseudogene status. This CDR3 comprises 16 residues. The DNA of the CDR3 is TGTGCCAGCAGCAACGCTCAGGGGGGGCCTCCAGATACGCAGTATTTT. This gives the protein CASSNAQGGPPDTQYF.

The chain uses TRBV5-6 and TRBJ1-6, with D possibly being TRBD1 (5 bases). The CDR3 consists of 12 residues. In germline, CDR1 is SGHDT, CDR2 YYEEEE. Trimming removed 5 bases at V and 9 bases at J, with 9 bases between. The CDR3 DNA sequence: TGTGCCAGCAGACCGAGGGGTTCACCCCTCCACTTT. Protein sequence: CASRPRGSPLHF.

The chain has TRBV5-1 and TRBJ1-4, with no clear D. This CDR3 spans 13 amino acids. Germline-derived CDR1 and CDR2 are SGHRS and YFSETQ. Between the trimmed V and J ends, which lost 4 bases and 3 bases, there was a span of 7 bases. The DNA of the CDR3 is TGCGCCAGCAGCGAGACGGCTAATGAAAAACTGTTTTTT. It codes for CASSETANEKLFF.

This clone came up a few times. The chain employs TRBV7-3 and TRBJ1-1; possibly TRBD1 for D (6 bases). Germline V gene data show CDR1 as SGHTA and CDR2 as FQGTGA. V was pared by 6 bases and J by 1 base, with 9 bases between. The CDR3 has 13 residues. The CDR3 reads CASSPGQNTEAFF. In DNA, the CDR3 is TGTGCCAGCAGTCCGGGACAGAACACTGAAGCTTTCTTT.

This sequence joins TRBV19 and TRBJ2-2, with D perhaps matching TRBD1 or TRBD2 (5 bases each). Trimming shortened V by 4 bases and J by 8 bases, and 11 bases separated the two germline ends. The CDR3 covers 13 residues. From germline, CDR1 is LNHDA and CDR2 SQIVND (reference sequence). CDR3 residues: CASSRDLVGELFF. In DNA form, the CDR3 reads TGTGCCAGTAGTAGGGACCTGGTTGGGGAGCTGTTTTTT.

V is TRBV6-2 or TRBV6-3 and J is TRBJ2-2; D is uncertain. In germline, CDR1 is MNHEY, CDR2 SVGEGT. The CDR3 covers 14 residues. V gave up 6 bases and J gave up 0 bases, with 8 bases separating them. Here the CDR3 reads CASSRATNTGELFF. For the CDR3, the DNA is TGTGCCAGCAGCCGGGCTACGAACACCGGGGAGCTGTTTTTT.

This chain joins TRBV19 and TRBJ1-3, with D perhaps TRBD1 (6 bases). The germline V gene encodes CDR1 LNHDA and CDR2 SQIVND (reference sequence). Trimming removed 6 bases at V and 4 bases at J, with 13 bases between. The CDR3 runs 14 residues. Here the CDR3 reads CASSPTTGGNTIYF. For the CDR3, the DNA is TGTGCCAGTAGCCCAACAACAGGGGGAAACACCATATATTTT.

The chain links TRBV30 to TRBJ1-1, with 9 bases fitting TRBD1. Germline loops: CDR1 GTSNPN, CDR2 SVGIG (reference sequence). The CDR3 totals 14 residues. The ends lost 4 bases at V and 3 bases at J; junction bases unmatched: 6. Here the CDR3 DNA reads TGTGCCTGGACCGGATGGACAGGGGACACTGAAGCTTTCTTT. Amino acid sequence: CAWTGWTGDTEAFF.

J is TRBJ1-2 and V is TRBV28, with D possibly matching TRBD1 (5 bases). V was clipped by 4 bases and J by 2 bases, with 17 bases between them. This CDR3 has 16 residues. The germline V gene has CDR1 MDHEN and CDR2 SYDVKM. The CDR3, as DNA: TGTGCCAGCAGTTACCGGCAGGGCCCCAAGAACTATGGCTACACCTTC. Amino acid sequence: CASSYRQGPKNYGYTF.

This clone was recorded only once. J is TRBJ2-1 and V is TRBV5-6; 7 bases fit TRBD2. Unmatched junction bases numbered 1, after V lost 3 bases and J lost 4 bases. This CDR3 contains 13 residues. From germline, CDR1 is SGHDT and CDR2 YYEEEE. CDR3 amino acids: CASSSGGYNEQFF. CDR3 coding DNA: TGTGCCAGCAGCTCGGGGGGATACAATGAGCAGTTCTTC.

The gene calls are TRBV10-3 and TRBJ2-7; 8 nucleotides line up with TRBD2. J was trimmed by 7 bases and V by 6 bases; bases with no gene match: 14. Germline V gene lookup returns CDR1 ENHRY and CDR2 SYGVKD. The CDR3 contains 15 residues. As DNA, the CDR3 is TGTGCCATCAGCACGGCCACCAGCGGGGGAGGGGAGCAGTACTTC. As protein: CAISTATSGGGEQYF.

This sequence joins TRBV28 and TRBJ1-2, with D uncertain. From germline, CDR1 is MDHEN and CDR2 SYDVKM. The V end lost 4 bases, the J end lost 3 bases, and 18 bases lay between the germline ends. CDR3 size: 16 residues. CDR3 region: CASSSWVPRGDYGYTF. CDR3 DNA sequence: TGTGCCAGCAGTTCTTGGGTACCACGGGGAGACTATGGCTACACCTTC.

This clone occurred once. CDR3: CAWSSRQVFYGYTF. The CDR3 DNA follows: TGTGCCTGGAGTTCCCGACAGGTTTTCTATGGCTACACCTTC. J is TRBJ1-2 and V is TRBV30; D is perhaps TRBD1 (6 bases). From germline, CDR1 is GTSNPN and CDR2 SVGIG (reference sequence). This CDR3 contains 14 residues. V dropped 2 bases and J dropped 4 bases, with 14 bases sitting between them.